One sample yielded the 15 T cell receptor beta chains listed below, sequenced in a study of T cell responses to AZD1222 COVID-19 vaccine. Some clones are missing from TCRdb's copy, which holds only in-frame ones; the method was immunoSEQ multiplex PCR. The sample holds 150,000 or so clones, 80% to 95% seen once. The sample was peripheral blood, taken on day 0 of AZD1222 vaccination. The receptors stem from an adult in good health.

The chain uses TRBV3-1 (or the pseudogene TRBV3-2) and TRBJ2-3, with D possibly TRBD2 on 6 matching bases. Germline-derived CDR1 and CDR2 are LGHDT and YNNKEL (reference sequence). The CDR3 spans 13 residues. Trimming pared 0 bases from V and 11 bases from J, leaving 12 bases between. The CDR3 DNA reads TGTGCCAGCAGCCAAGATGTCCGGGGGATGCAGTATTTT. Amino acids: CASSQDVRGMQYF.

This clone has only one observation. The rearrangement joins TRBV6-4 to TRBJ1-1, with 7 positions matching TRBD1. The junction had 11 bases not matched to a gene; V was cut back by 7 bases and J by 0 bases. The CDR3 length is 16 residues. Germline values: CDR1 MRHNA, CDR2 SNTAGT. The CDR3 here is CASKADRVVVNTEAFF. CDR3 DNA: TGTGCCAGCAAGGCCGACAGGGTGGTCGTGAACACTGAAGCTTTCTTT.

V usage is TRBV28 and J usage is TRBJ2-7; 9 bases map to TRBD1. J lost 4 bases, V lost 8 bases, and 9 bases had no gene match. Germline V gives CDR1 MDHEN, CDR2 SYDVKM. The CDR3 sequence is 14 residues long. The CDR3 bases are TGTGCCAGCTTGAAGACAGGGGGTCCTTACGAGCAGTACTTC. Its protein is CASLKTGGPYEQYF. The variable domain in full, with the rest retrieved from reference TRBV28 and TRBJ2-7, is DVKVTQSSRYLVKRTGEKVFLECVQDMDHENMFWYRQDPGLGLRLIYFSYDVKMKEKGDIPEGYSVSREKKERFSLILESASTNQTSMYLCASLKTGGPYEQYFGPGTRLTVT.

The V and J genes are TRBV29-1 and TRBJ1-4; TRBD1 matches 11 bases. CDR1 is SQVTM, CDR2 ANQGSEA, per germline. The V segment lost 6 bases and the J segment 6 bases; nucleotides outside the gene matches: 6. CDR3 length equals 14 residues. CDR3 nucleotides: TGCAGCGTCGCCGGGACAGGGGGTGATGAAAAACTGTTTTTT. Translated: CSVAGTGGDEKLFF. Filled out from reference TRBV29-1 and TRBJ1-4, the complete variable domain reads SAVISQKPSRDICQRGTSLTIQCQVDSQVTMMFWYRQQPGQSLTLIATANQGSEATYESGFVIDKFPISRPNLTFSTLTVSNMSPEDSSIYLCSVAGTGGDEKLFFGSGTQLSVL.

V and J are TRBV6-5 and TRBJ1-4; possible D gene TRBD1, 5 bases. CDR1 and CDR2 from the germline V gene are MNHEY and SVGAGI. This CDR3 has 14 amino acids. V lost 8 bases and J lost 5, with 15 bases in between. The CDR3 DNA is TGTGCCAGCGTAAAAGGGACCTACAATGAAAAACTGTTTTTT. Translation gives CASVKGTYNEKLFF.

The V call is TRBV18, the J call TRBJ1-1; no clear D. Germline loops: CDR1 KGHSH, CDR2 LQKENI. V was trimmed by 2 bases and J by 0 bases, leaving 10 bases between them. The CDR3 covers 15 residues. CDR3 amino acids: CASSPSVGMNTEAFF. In nucleotides, the CDR3 is TGTGCCAGCTCACCAAGCGTGGGGATGAACACTGAAGCTTTCTTT.

The chain's CDR3 is CATSDPGLAGGPYNEQFF. Written as DNA, the CDR3 is TGTGCCACCAGTGACCCGGGACTAGCGGGAGGGCCCTACAATGAGCAGTTCTTC. The chain carries TRBV24-1 and TRBJ2-1, with 16 bases lining up with TRBD2. Germline assignment: CDR1 KGHDR and CDR2 SFDVKD. V shed 4 bases and J 2 bases; nucleotides not matched to a gene: 4. The CDR3 is made up of 18 amino acids.

This chain connects TRBV29-1 to TRBJ1-2; 7 bases match TRBD1. Germline assignment: CDR1 SQVTM and CDR2 ANQGSEA. The V and J ends lost 6 bases and 6 bases, in that order; junction bases with no gene match: 22. CDR3 length: 17 residues. CDR3 residues: CSVAHRQGSLQTNGYTF. DNA for the CDR3: TGCAGCGTGGCCCACAGACAGGGTAGTCTCCAAACTAATGGCTACACCTTC.

V gene TRBV24-1 combines with J gene TRBJ2-3, with unresolved D. CDR3 size: 16 residues. Germline CDR1 reads KGHDR; CDR2 reads SFDVKD. With 0 bases removed from V and 2 bases from J, the gap between germline ends came to 11 bases. For the CDR3, the DNA is TGTGCCACCAGTGATTTGCGTGGTCAGAACACAGATACGCAGTATTTT. Residues: CATSDLRGQNTDTQYF.

The chain recombines TRBV6-4 with TRBJ2-1; 8 nucleotides align to TRBD1. The CDR3 is 12 residues long. With 8 bases clipped from V and 7 bases from J, the junction kept 4 bases outside the gene matches. CDR1 and CDR2 from the germline V gene are MRHNA and SNTAGT. CDR3 sequence reads: CASRGQGNEQFF. The DNA for the CDR3 is TGTGCCAGCCGTGGACAGGGAAATGAGCAGTTCTTC.

The chain couples TRBV7-9 to TRBJ2-5, with D uncertain. CDR1 is SEHNR, CDR2 FQNEAQ, per germline (reference sequence). The length of the CDR3 is 15 residues. Trimming pared 1 base from V and 5 bases from J, leaving 14 bases between. The CDR3 coding sequence is TGTGCCAGCAGCTTAGGACCCCCAAGGTTGGAGACCCAGTACTTC. Protein product: CASSLGPPRLETQYF.

This rearrangement joins TRBV7-9 to TRBJ2-3, with TRBD1 matching 9 bases. The CDR3 loop spans 17 amino acids. J lost 3 bases, V lost 7 bases, and 14 bases had no gene match. From germline, CDR1 is SEHNR and CDR2 FQNEAQ (reference sequence). In nucleotides, the CDR3 is TGTGCCAGCACCATTAGCCGGGGACAGGGCGAAACAGATACGCAGTATTTT. It yields the protein CASTISRGQGETDTQYF.

This chain joins TRBV3-1 (or the pseudogene TRBV3-2) and TRBJ2-5, with D unclear. This CDR3 has 13 residues. From germline, CDR1 is LGHDT and CDR2 YNNKEL (reference sequence). V was cut by 4 bases and J by 3 bases, with 9 bases left in between. The CDR3 coding sequence is TGTGCCAGCAGCCCGGGCACAAAAGAGACCCAGTACTTC. Protein product: CASSPGTKETQYF.

The chain combines TRBV6-5 with TRBJ2-1, with 9 bases matching TRBD2. The CDR3 is 15 residues long. Germline-derived CDR1 and CDR2 are MNHEY and SVGAGI. Trimming removed 6 bases from V and 3 bases from J; junction bases left unmatched: 6. The CDR3 reads CASRYSGGSYNEQFF. CDR3 DNA: TGTGCCAGCAGGTATAGCGGGGGTAGCTACAATGAGCAGTTCTTC.

For the CDR3, the DNA is TGTGCCAGCAGCTTAGGCCTAGGCACCGGGGAGCTGTTTTTT. This translates into CASSLGLGTGELFF. This chain joins TRBV13 and TRBJ2-2; D is unclear. The germline V and J ends were trimmed by 0 bases and 4 bases, with 6 bases remaining between them. CDR3 length: 14 amino acids. Germline CDR1 reads PRHDT; CDR2 reads FYEKMQ (reference sequence).